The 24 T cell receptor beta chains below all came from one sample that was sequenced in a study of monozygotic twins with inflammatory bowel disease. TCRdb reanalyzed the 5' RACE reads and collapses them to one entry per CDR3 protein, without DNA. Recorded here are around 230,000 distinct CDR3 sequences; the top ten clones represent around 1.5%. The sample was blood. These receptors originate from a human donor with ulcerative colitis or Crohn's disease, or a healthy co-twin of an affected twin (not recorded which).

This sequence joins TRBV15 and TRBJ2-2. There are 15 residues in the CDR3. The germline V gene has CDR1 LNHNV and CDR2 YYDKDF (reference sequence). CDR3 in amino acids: CATSRVKAPTGELFF.

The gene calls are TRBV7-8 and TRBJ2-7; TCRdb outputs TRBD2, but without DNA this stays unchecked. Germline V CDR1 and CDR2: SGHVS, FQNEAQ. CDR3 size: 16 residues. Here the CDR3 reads CASSPRTSGVSYEQYF. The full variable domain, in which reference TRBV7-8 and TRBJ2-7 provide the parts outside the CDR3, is GAGVSQSPRYKVAKRGQDVALRCDPISGHVSLFWYQQALGQGPEFLTYFQNEAQLDKSGLPSDRFFAERPEGSVSTLKIQRTQQEDSAVYLCASSPRTSGVSYEQYFGPGTRLTVT.

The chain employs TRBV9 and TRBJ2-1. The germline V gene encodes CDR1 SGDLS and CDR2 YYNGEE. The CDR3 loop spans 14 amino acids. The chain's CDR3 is CASSVAGRDNEQFF.

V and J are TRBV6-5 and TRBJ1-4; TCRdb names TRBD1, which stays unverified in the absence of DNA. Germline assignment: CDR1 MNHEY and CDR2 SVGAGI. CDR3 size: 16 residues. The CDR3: CASSYPNQGTNEKLFF.

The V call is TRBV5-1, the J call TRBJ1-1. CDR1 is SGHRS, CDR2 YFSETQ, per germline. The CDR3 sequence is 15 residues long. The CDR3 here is CASTLFRAGDTEAFF.

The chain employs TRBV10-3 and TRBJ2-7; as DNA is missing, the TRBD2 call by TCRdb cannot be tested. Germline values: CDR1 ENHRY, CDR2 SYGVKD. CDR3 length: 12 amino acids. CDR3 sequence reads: CASSGGAGEQYF.

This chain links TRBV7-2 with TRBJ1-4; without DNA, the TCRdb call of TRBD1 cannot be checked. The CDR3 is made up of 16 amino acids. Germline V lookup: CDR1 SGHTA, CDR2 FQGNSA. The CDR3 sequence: CASSRYRGRRWEKLFF.

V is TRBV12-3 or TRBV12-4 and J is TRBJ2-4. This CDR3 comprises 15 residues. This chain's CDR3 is CASSLAFLAKNIQYF.

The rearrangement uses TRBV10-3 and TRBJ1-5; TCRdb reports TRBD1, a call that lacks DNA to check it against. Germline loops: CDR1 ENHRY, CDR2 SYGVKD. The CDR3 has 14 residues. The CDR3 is CAISEGTGDQPQHF.

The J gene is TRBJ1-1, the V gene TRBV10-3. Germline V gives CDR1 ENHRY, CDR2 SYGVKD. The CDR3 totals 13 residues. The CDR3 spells CAISDPENTEAFF.

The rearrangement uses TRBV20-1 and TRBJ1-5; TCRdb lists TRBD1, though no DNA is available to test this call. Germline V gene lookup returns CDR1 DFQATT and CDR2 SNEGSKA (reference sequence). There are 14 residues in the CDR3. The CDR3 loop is CSATGGRSNQPQHF.

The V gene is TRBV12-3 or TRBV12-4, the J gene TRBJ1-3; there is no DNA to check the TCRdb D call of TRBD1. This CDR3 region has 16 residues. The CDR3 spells CASSPQGLGSGNTIYF.

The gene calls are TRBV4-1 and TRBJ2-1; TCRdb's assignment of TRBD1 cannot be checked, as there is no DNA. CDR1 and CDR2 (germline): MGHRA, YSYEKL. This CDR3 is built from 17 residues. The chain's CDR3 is CASSQPSGTSNRNEQFF.

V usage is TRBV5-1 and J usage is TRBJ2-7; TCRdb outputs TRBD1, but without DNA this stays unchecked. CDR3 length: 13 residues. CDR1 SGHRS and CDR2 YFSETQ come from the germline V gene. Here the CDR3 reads CASSIGQGFEQYF.

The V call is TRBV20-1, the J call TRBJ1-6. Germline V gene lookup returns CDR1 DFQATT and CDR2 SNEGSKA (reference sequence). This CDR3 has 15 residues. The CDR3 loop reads CSAPDRGGRDSPLHF.

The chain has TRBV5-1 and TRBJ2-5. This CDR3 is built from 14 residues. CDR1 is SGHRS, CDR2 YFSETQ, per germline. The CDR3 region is CASQIATLAETQYF. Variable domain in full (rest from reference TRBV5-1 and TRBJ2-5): KAGVTQTPRYLIKTRGQQVTLSCSPISGHRSVSWYQQTPGQGLQFLFEYFSETQRNKGNFPGRFSGRQFSNSRSEMNVSTLELGDSALYLCASQIATLAETQYFGPGTRLLVL.

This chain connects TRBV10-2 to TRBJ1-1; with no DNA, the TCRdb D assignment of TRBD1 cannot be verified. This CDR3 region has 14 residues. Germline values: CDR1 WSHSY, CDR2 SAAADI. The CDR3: CASSVGGLNTEAFF.

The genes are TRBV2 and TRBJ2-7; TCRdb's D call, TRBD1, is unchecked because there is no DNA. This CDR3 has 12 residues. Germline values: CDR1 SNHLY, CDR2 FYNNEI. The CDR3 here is CASSGQAYEQYF. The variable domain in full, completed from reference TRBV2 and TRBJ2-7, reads EPEVTQTPSHQVTQMGQEVILRCVPISNHLYFYWYRQILGQKVEFLVSFYNNEISEKSEIFDDQFSVERPDGSNFTLKIRSTKLEDSAMYFCASSGQAYEQYFGPGTRLTVT.

The CDR3 reads CASSSGQGRSNEKLFF. This chain joins TRBV6-5 and TRBJ1-4; TCRdb calls TRBD1, which cannot be checked without DNA. CDR3 length: 16 amino acids. Germline CDR1 and CDR2: MNHEY and SVGAGI.

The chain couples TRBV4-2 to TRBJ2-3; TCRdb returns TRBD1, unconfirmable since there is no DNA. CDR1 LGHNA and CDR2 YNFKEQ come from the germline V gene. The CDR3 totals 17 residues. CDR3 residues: CASSQVPAGAQRDTQYF.

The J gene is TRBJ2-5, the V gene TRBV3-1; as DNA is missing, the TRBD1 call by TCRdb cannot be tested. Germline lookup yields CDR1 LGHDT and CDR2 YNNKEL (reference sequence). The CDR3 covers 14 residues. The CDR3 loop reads CASSQEDRHETQYF.

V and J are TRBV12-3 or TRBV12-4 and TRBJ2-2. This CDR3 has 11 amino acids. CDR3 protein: CASTLDGELFF.

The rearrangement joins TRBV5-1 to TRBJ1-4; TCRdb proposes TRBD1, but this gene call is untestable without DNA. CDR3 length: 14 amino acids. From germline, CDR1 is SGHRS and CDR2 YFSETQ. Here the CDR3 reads CASGDPGQGQKLFF. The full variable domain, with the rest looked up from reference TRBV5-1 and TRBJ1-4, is KAGVTQTPRYLIKTRGQQVTLSCSPISGHRSVSWYQQTPGQGLQFLFEYFSETQRNKGNFPGRFSGRQFSNSRSEMNVSTLELGDSALYLCASGDPGQGQKLFFGSGTQLSVL.

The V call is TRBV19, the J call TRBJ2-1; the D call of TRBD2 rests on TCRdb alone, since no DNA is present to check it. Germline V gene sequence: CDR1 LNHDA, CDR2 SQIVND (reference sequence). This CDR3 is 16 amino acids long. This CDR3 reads CASSMVTSRSYNEQFF.